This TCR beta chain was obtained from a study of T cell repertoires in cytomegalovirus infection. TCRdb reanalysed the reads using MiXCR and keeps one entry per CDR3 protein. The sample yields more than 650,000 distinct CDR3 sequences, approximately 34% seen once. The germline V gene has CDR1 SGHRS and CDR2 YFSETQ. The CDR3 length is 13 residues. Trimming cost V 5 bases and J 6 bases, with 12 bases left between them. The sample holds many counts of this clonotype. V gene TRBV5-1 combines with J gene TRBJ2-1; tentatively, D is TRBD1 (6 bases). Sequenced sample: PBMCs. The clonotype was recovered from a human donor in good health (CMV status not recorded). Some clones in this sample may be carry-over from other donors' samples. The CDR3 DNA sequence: TGCGCCAGCAGACAGGGCTTTTCCAATGAGCAGTTCTTC. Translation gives CASRQGFSNEQFF.